The rows below give T cell receptor beta chains drawn from one sample of a study of blood T cell repertoires in COVID-19. TCRdb's table, derived via immunoSEQ multiplex PCR, lists solely in-frame clones and lacks some. The sample lists 150,000 to 200,000 clones; 65% to 90% were seen once. What was sequenced was peripheral blood. Receptor source: a man in his fifties or sixties with acute or convalescent COVID-19. The CDR3 runs from the conserved cysteine through the conserved F or W. D genes are given only for firm matches. A clone size is listed for some rows: how often the clone was seen (once, few, many), or a class if it is expanded.

V,J,D,size,DNA,CDR3
TRBV5-4,TRBJ2-1,-,-,TGTGCCAGCAGCTTGGACTTGATCAATGAGCAGTTCTTC,CASSLDLINEQFF
TRBV6-5,TRBJ1-5,-,-,TGTGCCAGCAGAGAGCTGGCGGGGAAGCCCCAGCATTTT,CASRELAGKPQHF
TRBV27,TRBJ2-6,-,-,TGTGCCAGCAGCCAGAGGGGGTCTGGGGCCAACGTCCTGACTTTC,CASSQRGSGANVLTF
TRBV28,TRBJ2-7,TRBD1,once,TGTGCCAGCAGTTTATCCGGGACAGGGTTTTACGAGCAGTACTTC,CASSLSGTGFYEQYF
TRBV11-2,TRBJ2-3,TRBD2,-,TGTGCCAGCAGCTTGGGACTAGCGGGATCAGATACGCAGTATTTT,CASSLGLAGSDTQYF
TRBV10-2,TRBJ1-5,-,-,TGCGCCAGCAGTGAGGCAGGGGTGGATCAGCCCCAGCATTTT,CASSEAGVDQPQHF
TRBV3-1/TRBV3-2,TRBJ1-1,-,-,TGTGCCAGCAGCCAAAGTCCGGGGACTGAAGCTTTCTTT,CASSQSPGTEAFF
TRBV5-8,TRBJ1-2,-,-,TGTGCCAGCAGCTCCCTTGTGAGAAACTATGGCTACACCTTC,CASSSLVRNYGYTF
TRBV30,TRBJ1-2,-,few,TGTGCCTGGAGTGTAGGAGGAGGCGCTGGCTACACCTTC,CAWSVGGGAGYTF
TRBV6-1,TRBJ2-4,-,-,TGTGCCAGCAGTGAAGGAGAAGACACAAACATTCAGTACTTC,CASSEGEDTNIQYF
TRBV7-6,TRBJ2-5,TRBD1,-,TGTGCCAGCAGCAGAGGAAAGGGGACAGTAACTCAAGAGACCCAGTACTTC,CASSRGKGTVTQETQYF
TRBV5-5,TRBJ2-5,TRBD2,once,TGTGCCAGCAGCAGCGGGAGGGCCGGAACGGAGACCCAGTACTTC,CASSSGRAGTETQYF
TRBV7-6,TRBJ2-7,-,-,TGTGCCAGCAGCCACACTCGACAGGAGTCCTACGAGCAGTACTTC,CASSHTRQESYEQYF
TRBV30,TRBJ1-2,-,-,TGTGCCTGGAGCCCAGCGCTTAACTATGGCTACACCTTC,CAWSPALNYGYTF
TRBV25-1,TRBJ2-7,TRBD2,-,TGTGCCAGCAATCCCCTGGCTAGCGGGAGGGGGTGGGACGAGCAGTACTTC,CASNPLASGRGWDEQYF
TRBV19,TRBJ1-2,TRBD1,-,TGTGCCAGTAATGGACAGGGTCGCAACTATGGCTACACCTTC,CASNGQGRNYGYTF
TRBV24-1,TRBJ2-2,TRBD1,-,TGTGCCACCAGTGATTCTTCCGGGACAGCGAACACCGGGGAGCTGTTTTTT,CATSDSSGTANTGELFF
TRBV24-1,TRBJ2-5,TRBD2,many,TGTGCCACCAGTGACGCCGCTAGCGGGAGTTACACTGAGACCCAGTACTTC,CATSDAASGSYTETQYF
TRBV9,TRBJ2-3,TRBD2,-,TGTGCCAGCAGCGGAAGACTAGCGGGGAGCACAGATACGCAGTATTTT,CASSGRLAGSTDTQYF
TRBV11-3,TRBJ1-5,TRBD1,-,TGTGCCAGCAGCCCGACAGGGGATAGCAATCAGCCCCAGCATTTT,CASSPTGDSNQPQHF
TRBV28,TRBJ2-7,TRBD1,few,TGTGCCAGCAGTTTCATAAACCCCGGGACAGGGGCGGACGAGCAGTACTTC,CASSFINPGTGADEQYF
TRBV28,TRBJ2-5,TRBD2,-,TGTGCCAGCAGTATCGGCGGGAGGTCCCAAGAGACCCAGTACTTC,CASSIGGRSQETQYF
TRBV3-1/TRBV3-2,TRBJ2-1,TRBD2,-,TGTGCCAGCAGCCAACTAACGACTAGCGGGACACGATACAATGAGCAGTTCTTC,CASSQLTTSGTRYNEQFF
TRBV10-2,TRBJ2-7,TRBD2,-,TGCGCCAGCAGAACCGGGACTAGCGGCTACGAGCAGTACTTC,CASRTGTSGYEQYF
TRBV5-1,TRBJ2-5,TRBD1,-,TGCGCCAGCAGCTTTGACAGGGGTCAAGAGACCCAGTACTTC,CASSFDRGQETQYF
TRBV9,TRBJ2-1,-,-,TGTGCCAGCAGCGTAGGACTGATCAATGAGCAGTTCTTC,CASSVGLINEQFF
TRBV2,TRBJ1-5,-,-,TGTGCCAGCAGATTGTACCGGGAGCCCCAGCATTTT,CASRLYREPQHF
TRBV5-4,TRBJ2-2,-,-,TGTGCCAGCAGCCAGGGACAACGGGACACCGGGGAGCTGTTTTTT,CASSQGQRDTGELFF
TRBV5-4,TRBJ1-1,-,once,TGTGCCAGCAGCCGCGGACAGAACACTGAAGCTTTCTTT,CASSRGQNTEAFF
TRBV9,TRBJ2-7,TRBD2,-,TGTGCCAGCAGCGTACTAAGCGGGAGAGGCGAGCAGTACTTC,CASSVLSGRGEQYF
TRBV7-2,TRBJ2-6,-,-,TGTGCCAGCAGCCTTAGCCGGGGGACTGGGGCCAACGTCCTGACTTTC,CASSLSRGTGANVLTF
TRBV7-9,TRBJ2-3,TRBD2,-,TGTGCCAGCAGCGGGGGACTAGCCCTATTAAGCACAGATACGCAGTATTTT,CASSGGLALLSTDTQYF
TRBV24-1,TRBJ1-5,-,few,TGTGCCACCGGGAAGACAGGCTGGGATCAGCCCCAGCATTTT,CATGKTGWDQPQHF
TRBV30,TRBJ1-2,-,-,TGTGCCTGGAGTTTTGGAAGGGGGAATTGGGGCTACACCTTC,CAWSFGRGNWGYTF
TRBV7-3,TRBJ2-3,-,-,TGTGCCAGCAGCTTAACCGGCTTGACTAGCACAGATACGCAGTATTTT,CASSLTGLTSTDTQYF
TRBV25-1,TRBJ2-2,-,-,TGTGCCAGCAGGGACATAAACACCGGGGAGCTGTTTTTT,CASRDINTGELFF
TRBV19,TRBJ1-4,-,-,TGTGCCACTTCTATCGGGGGACCTAATGAAAAACTGTTTTTT,CATSIGGPNEKLFF
TRBV28,TRBJ2-1,-,-,TGTGCCAGCAGTTTCCCGGCTAGTCGAAGGGAGCAGTTCTTC,CASSFPASRREQFF
TRBV6-5,TRBJ1-5,TRBD1,-,TGTGCCAGCGGTACACGACAGGGAAGTCAGCCCCAGCATTTT,CASGTRQGSQPQHF
TRBV5-4,TRBJ1-1,-,-,TGTGCCAGCAGCACCCAGGGGAGCACTGAAGCTTTCTTT,CASSTQGSTEAFF
TRBV23-1,TRBJ1-2,TRBD1,-,TGCGCCAGCAGTCAATGGACAGGGTTACGAGGCTATGGCTACACCTTC,CASSQWTGLRGYGYTF
TRBV6-5,TRBJ2-7,TRBD1,-,TGTGCCAGCAAAGGGACAGGGTACTACGAGCAGTACTTC,CASKGTGYYEQYF
TRBV5-5,TRBJ2-2,-,once,TGTGCCAGCAGCTTGAGGCACAGGGCGAACACCGGGGAGCTGTTTTTT,CASSLRHRANTGELFF
TRBV27,TRBJ2-1,-,-,TGTGCCAGCAGTTTGATAGGGGTCTATGAGCAGTTCTTC,CASSLIGVYEQFF
TRBV15,TRBJ2-3,TRBD2,-,TGTGCCACCAGGGGACCCGGACTAGCGGGAGGGCCAAGAGATACGCAGTATTTT,CATRGPGLAGGPRDTQYF
TRBV7-9,TRBJ1-6,TRBD1,-,TGTGCCAGCAGCTTAGGGGACAGGGCTAATTCACCCCTCCACTTT,CASSLGDRANSPLHF
TRBV7-9,TRBJ1-2,-,-,TGTGCCAGCAGCAACTCCGCAGGGCAGGACTATGGCTACACCTTC,CASSNSAGQDYGYTF
TRBV9,TRBJ2-1,TRBD2,-,TGTGCCAGCAGCGTAAGGACTAGCGGGAGACCAGAGCAGTTCTTC,CASSVRTSGRPEQFF
TRBV4-1,TRBJ2-7,-,-,TGCGCCAGCAGCCAAGCTCACAGAACCCCTTACGAGCAGTACTTC,CASSQAHRTPYEQYF